This entry is about one T cell receptor (beta chain). Its antigen is as yet unknown. CD8+ and CD4+ T cells circulating in blood were sequenced for TCR beta. V shed 0 bases and J shed 6 bases, with 13 bases lying between them. CDR3 length equals 15 residues. Germline assignment: CDR1 SNHLY and CDR2 FYNNEI. This entry is derived from a study of CD8 T cells in Susac syndrome. Regarding the study as a whole: In its TCR sequencing and HLA analysis, the study acknowledged that the number of individuals was relatively small.

RNA totalling roughly 0.5 to 1 ug underwent reverse transcription with random hexamers. A multiplex approach, immunoSEQ multiplex PCR, amplified TCR beta CDR3 across 54 Vbeta and 13 Jbeta. Using its own MiXCR run on the immunoSEQ multiplex PCR reads, TCRdb lists one record per CDR3 protein. The table lists approximately 74,000 distinct CDR3 sequences, about 94% of them singletons. Sample: CD8+ T cells from PBMCs. The sequence derives from a human donor with Susac syndrome. V is TRBV2 and J is TRBJ2-3; D is possibly TRBD1 (5 bases). CDR3 protein: CASSEAPGKEDTQYF. The DNA for the CDR3 is TGTGCCAGCAGTGAAGCTCCAGGGAAGGAGGATACGCAGTATTTT.